The next 18 T cell receptor beta chains were all read from a single sample in a study of blood T cell repertoires in COVID-19. TCRdb's table, derived via immunoSEQ multiplex PCR, lists solely in-frame clones and lacks some. The sample contains around 130,000 clones, about 82% of which appear only once. The sequenced sample was peripheral blood. The receptors were gathered from a man aged 50 to 59 with acute or convalescent COVID-19.

The chain uses TRBV6-5 and TRBJ2-2; tentatively, D is TRBD1 (5 bases). The CDR3 has 16 amino acids. The V and J ends lost 4 bases and 3 bases respectively, with 15 bases between them. From germline, CDR1 is MNHEY and CDR2 SVGAGI. CDR3 amino acids: CASSSGPGSYTGELFF. The CDR3, as DNA: TGTGCCAGCAGTTCCGGGCCAGGGTCATACACCGGGGAGCTGTTTTTT.

The chain uses TRBV10-3 and TRBJ2-4; the match to TRBD1 covers 8 bases. V was clipped by 6 bases and J by 8 bases; unmatched bases: 9. Germline values: CDR1 ENHRY, CDR2 SYGVKD. The CDR3 is made up of 14 amino acids. The CDR3 loop is CAIRMDRASDIQYF. As DNA, the CDR3 is TGTGCCATCAGGATGGACAGGGCGTCGGACATTCAGTACTTC.

The chain carries TRBV5-3 and TRBJ1-5, with D possibly TRBD1 on 6 matching bases. TRBV5-3 is flagged as an ORF with uncertain function. The ends were cut back, 1 base at V and 2 bases at J, with 25 bases in the middle. The CDR3 is 20 amino acids. CDR3 sequence reads: CARSLLGGGLYGDGNQPQHF. As DNA, the CDR3 is TGTGCCAGAAGCTTGTTAGGCGGGGGGCTCTACGGGGATGGCAATCAGCCCCAGCATTTT.

The chain's CDR3 is CASSHGDKALGNEQFF. The CDR3 DNA reads as TGTGCCAGCAGCCACGGGGACAAGGCACTTGGCAATGAGCAGTTCTTC. The chain employs TRBV28 and TRBJ2-1, with a tentative D call TRBD1 (6 bases). The CDR3 consists of 16 residues. The germline V gene encodes CDR1 MDHEN and CDR2 SYDVKM. Trimming removed 6 bases at V and 6 bases at J, with 21 bases between.

On this clone: The same CDR3 arises from other DNA sequences in this sample as well. V is TRBV5-1 and J is TRBJ1-2; D is unclear. The CDR3 length is 13 residues. The V end was cut by 0 bases, the J end by 2 bases, with 5 bases between. In germline, CDR1 is SGHRS, CDR2 YFSETQ. The CDR3 nucleotides are TGCGCCAGCAGCTTGGGCAGAAACTATGGCTACACCTTC. Amino acid sequence: CASSLGRNYGYTF. Complete variable domain (other parts from reference TRBV5-1 and TRBJ1-2): KAGVTQTPRYLIKTRGQQVTLSCSPISGHRSVSWYQQTPGQGLQFLFEYFSETQRNKGNFPGRFSGRQFSNSRSEMNVSTLELGDSALYLCASSLGRNYGYTFGSGTRLTVV.

This sequence joins TRBV11-3 and TRBJ2-7; D is unclear. Germline V gene sequence: CDR1 SGHNT, CDR2 YENEEA. This CDR3 contains 12 residues. V shed 5 bases and J shed 4 bases, with 9 bases lying between them. CDR3 amino acids: CASSPTQYEQYF. The CDR3 DNA reads TGTGCCAGCAGCCCAACACAATACGAGCAGTACTTC.

The chain is built from TRBV12-3 or TRBV12-4 and TRBJ2-1, with 13 bases fitting TRBD2. The CDR3 is 13 residues long. V dropped 5 bases and J dropped 15; count of bases not matched to a gene: 7. The CDR3 nucleotides read TGTGCCAGCAGTGGGACTAGCGGGATCCCGGGGTTCTTC. As protein: CASSGTSGIPGFF.

V and J are TRBV7-9 and TRBJ1-2; TRBD1 is a possible D gene (5 bases). The V and J ends lost 2 bases and 7 bases respectively, with 14 bases between them. The V gene's germline CDR1 is SEHNR and CDR2 FQNEAQ (reference sequence). This CDR3 has 14 residues. The CDR3 protein is CASSLYLGAGGYTF. The CDR3 DNA reads as TGTGCCAGCAGCTTATACCTTGGGGCTGGTGGCTACACCTTC.

CDR3 nucleotides: TGTGCCAGCAGCCCCCGACAGATGAGCTCCTACGAGCAGTACTTC. Translating it yields CASSPRQMSSYEQYF. V is TRBV28 and J is TRBJ2-7, with D tentatively TRBD1 (5 bases). V was trimmed by 6 bases and J by 0 bases, leaving 15 bases between them. This CDR3 is built from 15 residues. Germline-derived CDR1 and CDR2 are MDHEN and SYDVKM.

This clone came up a few times. J is TRBJ2-7 and V is TRBV7-9, with a possible D match to TRBD1 (6 bases). CDR1 is SEHNR, CDR2 FQNEAQ, per germline (reference sequence). The V and J ends lost 5 bases and 3 bases respectively, with 11 bases between them. The CDR3 has 13 residues. The CDR3: CASSRGTSYEQYF. The DNA for the CDR3 is TGTGCCAGCAGCAGAGGGACAAGCTACGAGCAGTACTTC.

The rearrangement links TRBV27 to TRBJ1-5, with a possible D match to TRBD1 (5 bases). Germline V gene data show CDR1 as MNHEY and CDR2 as SMNVEV (reference sequence). This CDR3 has 16 residues. The V and J ends lost 6 bases and 4 bases respectively, with 19 bases between them. For the CDR3, the DNA is TGTGCCAGCAGGCGGCTGACGGGGGGTCGGAATCAGCCCCAGCATTTT. This translates into CASRRLTGGRNQPQHF.

This sequence joins TRBV5-1 and TRBJ2-3; 8 positions match TRBD2. Germline assignment: CDR1 SGHRS and CDR2 YFSETQ. J lost 2 bases, V lost 8 bases, and 10 bases had no gene match. This CDR3 contains 15 residues. The CDR3 loop is CASWSGTRDTDTQYF. CDR3 DNA: TGCGCCAGTTGGTCCGGGACTAGAGACACAGATACGCAGTATTTT.

CDR3 residues: CASSPPEGEQYF. DNA for the CDR3: TGTGCCAGCAGCCCCCCCGAGGGCGAGCAGTACTTC. The chain employs TRBV11-2 and TRBJ2-7, with a weak D call TRBD2 (5 bases). The V and J ends lost 5 bases and 6 bases respectively, with 11 bases between them. The CDR3 is 12 amino acids. Germline lookup yields CDR1 SGHAT and CDR2 FQNNGV.

V is TRBV19 and J is TRBJ1-4, with D perhaps matching TRBD1 (5 bases). Trimming shortened V by 9 bases and J by 0 bases, and 8 bases separated the two germline ends. The germline V gene encodes CDR1 LNHDA and CDR2 SQIVND (reference sequence). The CDR3 contains 13 residues. CDR3 residues: CASSGATNEKLFF. Written as DNA, the CDR3 is TGTGCCAGCTCGGGGGCAACTAATGAAAAACTGTTTTTT.

On this clone itself: It is unclear where the CDR3 begins or ends on the DNA, so no DNA is shown, and the CDR3 is as TCRdb lists it. The chain uses TRBV7-9 and TRBJ1-5. In germline, CDR1 is SEHNR, CDR2 FQNEAQ (reference sequence). Counting both end residues, the CDR3 totals 12 amino acids. This CDR3 reads CASSLGGGPSIF.

This clone has only one observation. The chain couples TRBV27 to TRBJ1-2; D might be TRBD1 (5 bases). The CDR3 is made up of 15 amino acids. Germline V gene lookup returns CDR1 MNHEY and CDR2 SMNVEV (reference sequence). V was trimmed by 5 bases and J by 0 bases, leaving 13 bases between them. The CDR3 sequence: CASSTRQWANYGYTF. CDR3 nucleotide sequence: TGTGCCAGCAGTACCCGACAGTGGGCTAACTATGGCTACACCTTC.

The chain is built from TRBV24-1 and TRBJ1-5; 7 bases map to TRBD1. Germline V CDR1 and CDR2: KGHDR, SFDVKD. Trimming took 4 bases from V and 2 from J; bases not matched to a gene: 10. The CDR3 is 17 residues long. CDR3 region: CATSERQGGGGNQPQHF. The CDR3 DNA sequence: TGTGCCACCAGTGAACGACAGGGCGGGGGGGGCAATCAGCCCCAGCATTTT.

The J gene is TRBJ2-1, the V gene TRBV7-9; TRBD1 matches 7 bases. In germline, CDR1 is SEHNR, CDR2 FQNEAQ (reference sequence). CDR3 length equals 12 residues. V was pared by 5 bases and J by 10 bases, with 5 bases of the junction left unmatched. The CDR3 protein is CASSRQGTEQFF. The CDR3 coding sequence is TGTGCCAGCAGCCGACAGGGAACCGAGCAGTTCTTC.